A single T cell receptor (beta chain) is shown here with its context. Its antigen is currently unknown. Its ends do not fully match the called genes, so a read error is possible. This entry comes from a study of T cell repertoires in aging, cancer and after chemotherapy. Study observations and caveats: Age-matched healthy donors had significantly more diverse, less clonal blood TCR repertoires than untreated cancer patients.

The template was genomic DNA from peripheral blood, not RNA. A mixed TRB-A/B primer pool amplified rearranged TRB by multiplex touch-down PCR. Each CDR3 protein is one row after TCRdb ran MiXCR on the multiplex PCR reads. This table holds more than 800 distinct CDR3 sequences, 20% to 25% found once. The receptor was derived from a human donor with a blood cancer. Sequencing was performed on blood.

The CDR3 DNA reads as TGTGCCAGAAGCTCCTTCCTGACCAGCTTAGGCAACGAGCAGTACTTC. Translating gives CARSSFLTSLGNEQYF. This chain joins TRBV5-5 and TRBJ2-7, with unresolved D. The germline gives CDR1 SGHKS, CDR2 YYEKEE (reference sequence). The CDR3 length is 16 residues.